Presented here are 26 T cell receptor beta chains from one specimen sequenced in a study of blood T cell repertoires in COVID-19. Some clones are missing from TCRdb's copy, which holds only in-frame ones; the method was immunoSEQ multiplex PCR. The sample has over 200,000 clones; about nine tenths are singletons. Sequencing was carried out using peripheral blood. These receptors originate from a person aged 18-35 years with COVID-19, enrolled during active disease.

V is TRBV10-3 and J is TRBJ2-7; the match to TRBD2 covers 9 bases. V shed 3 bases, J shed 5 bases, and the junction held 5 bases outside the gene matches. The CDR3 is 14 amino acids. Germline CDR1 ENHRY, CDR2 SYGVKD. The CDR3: CAISDSRTSDEQYF. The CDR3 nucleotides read TGTGCCATCAGTGATTCGCGGACTAGCGACGAGCAGTACTTC.

CDR3 DNA: TGCGCCAGCAGCCAAGATCCCGGGAGCGTCGGCGAGCAGTACTTC. Translation gives CASSQDPGSVGEQYF. J is TRBJ2-7 and V is TRBV4-3; D might be TRBD2 (6 bases). Trimming shortened V by 0 bases and J by 6 bases, and 15 bases separated the two germline ends. The germline V gene has CDR1 LGHNA and CDR2 YSLEER. The CDR3 extends over 15 amino acids.

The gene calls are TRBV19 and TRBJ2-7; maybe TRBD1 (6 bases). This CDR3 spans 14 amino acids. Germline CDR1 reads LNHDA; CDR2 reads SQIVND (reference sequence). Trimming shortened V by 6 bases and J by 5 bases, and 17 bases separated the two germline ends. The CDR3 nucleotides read TGTGCCAGTAGCACCTCACAGGGTTCCCACGAGCAGTACTTC. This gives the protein CASSTSQGSHEQYF. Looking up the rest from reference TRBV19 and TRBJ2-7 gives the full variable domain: DGGITQSPKYLFRKEGQNVTLSCEQNLNHDAMYWYRQDPGQGLRLIYYSQIVNDFQKGDIAEGYSVSREKKESFPLTVTSAQKNPTAFYLCASSTSQGSHEQYFGPGTRLTVT.

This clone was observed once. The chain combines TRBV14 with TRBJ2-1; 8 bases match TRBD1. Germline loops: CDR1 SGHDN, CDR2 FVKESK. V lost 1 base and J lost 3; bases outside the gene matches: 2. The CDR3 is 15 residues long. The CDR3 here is CASSQGTGLYNEQFF. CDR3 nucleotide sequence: TGTGCCAGCAGCCAAGGGACAGGGCTCTACAATGAGCAGTTCTTC.

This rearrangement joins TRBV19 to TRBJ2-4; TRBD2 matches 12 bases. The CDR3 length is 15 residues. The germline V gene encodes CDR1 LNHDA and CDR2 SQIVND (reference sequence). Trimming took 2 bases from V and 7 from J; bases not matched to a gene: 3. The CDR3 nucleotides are TGTGCCAGTAGTATATGGCTAGCGGGAGGGAACATTCAGTACTTC. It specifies CASSIWLAGGNIQYF.

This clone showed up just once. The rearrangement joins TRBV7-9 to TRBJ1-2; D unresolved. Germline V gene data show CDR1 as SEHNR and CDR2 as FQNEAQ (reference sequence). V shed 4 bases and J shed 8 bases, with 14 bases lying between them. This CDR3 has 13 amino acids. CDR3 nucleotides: TGTGCCAGCAGCTCGCGGTTAAAGGAAGGCTACACCTTC. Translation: CASSSRLKEGYTF.

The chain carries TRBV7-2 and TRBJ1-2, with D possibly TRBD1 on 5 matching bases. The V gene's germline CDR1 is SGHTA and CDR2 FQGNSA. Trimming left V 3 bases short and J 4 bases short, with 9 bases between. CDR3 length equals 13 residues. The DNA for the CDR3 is TGTGCCAGCAGCTTTCAGGGCGTCTATGGCTACACCTTC. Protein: CASSFQGVYGYTF.

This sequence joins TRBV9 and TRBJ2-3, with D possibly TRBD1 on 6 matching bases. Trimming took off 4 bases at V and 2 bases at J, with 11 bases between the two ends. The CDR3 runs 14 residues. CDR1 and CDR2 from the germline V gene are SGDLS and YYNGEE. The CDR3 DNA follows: TGTGCCAGCAGCCAGGACAGCTTCACAGATACGCAGTATTTT. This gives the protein CASSQDSFTDTQYF.

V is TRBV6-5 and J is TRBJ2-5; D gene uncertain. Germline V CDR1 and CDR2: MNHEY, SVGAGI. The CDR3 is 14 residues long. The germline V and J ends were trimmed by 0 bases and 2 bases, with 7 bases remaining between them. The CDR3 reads CASSYSGPQETQYF. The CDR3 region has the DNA TGTGCCAGCAGTTACTCTGGGCCTCAAGAGACCCAGTACTTC.

The CDR3 sequence is CASGFTSGSWSDTQYF. CDR3 nucleotide sequence: TGCGCCAGCGGATTTACTAGCGGGAGTTGGTCAGATACGCAGTATTTT. The chain carries TRBV23-1 and TRBJ2-3; 11 nucleotides agree with TRBD2. Being an ORF, TRBV23-1 has a function that is uncertain. The ends lost 8 bases at V and 4 bases at J; junction bases unmatched: 11. The CDR3 covers 16 residues.

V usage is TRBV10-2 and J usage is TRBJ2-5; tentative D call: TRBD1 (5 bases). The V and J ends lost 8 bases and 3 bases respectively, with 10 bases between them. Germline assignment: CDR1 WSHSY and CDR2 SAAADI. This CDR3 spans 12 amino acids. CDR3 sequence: CASQGPEETQYF. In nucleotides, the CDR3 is TGCGCCAGCCAGGGCCCAGAAGAGACCCAGTACTTC.

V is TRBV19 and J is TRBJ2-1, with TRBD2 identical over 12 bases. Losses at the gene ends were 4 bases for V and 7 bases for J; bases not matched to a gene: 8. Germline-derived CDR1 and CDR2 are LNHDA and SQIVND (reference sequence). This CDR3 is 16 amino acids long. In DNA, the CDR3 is TGTGCCAGTAGTACGGCTAGCGGGAGGGCCGGGAATGAGCAGTTCTTC. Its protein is CASSTASGRAGNEQFF. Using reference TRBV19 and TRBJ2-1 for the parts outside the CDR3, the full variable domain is DGGITQSPKYLFRKEGQNVTLSCEQNLNHDAMYWYRQDPGQGLRLIYYSQIVNDFQKGDIAEGYSVSREKKESFPLTVTSAQKNPTAFYLCASSTASGRAGNEQFFGPGTRLTVL.

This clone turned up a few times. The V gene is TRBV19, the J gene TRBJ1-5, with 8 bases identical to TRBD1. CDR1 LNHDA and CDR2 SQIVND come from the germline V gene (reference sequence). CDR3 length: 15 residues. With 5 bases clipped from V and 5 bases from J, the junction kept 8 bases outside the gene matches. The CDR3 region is CASSLIDRGDQPQHF. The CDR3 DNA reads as TGTGCCAGTAGTCTAATAGACAGGGGAGATCAGCCCCAGCATTTT.

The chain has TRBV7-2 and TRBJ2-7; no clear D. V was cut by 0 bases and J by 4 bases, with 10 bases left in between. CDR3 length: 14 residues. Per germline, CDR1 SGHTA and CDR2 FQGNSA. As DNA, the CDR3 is TGTGCCAGCAGCTTAGCTCTACAGAAATACGAGCAGTACTTC. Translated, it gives CASSLALQKYEQYF.

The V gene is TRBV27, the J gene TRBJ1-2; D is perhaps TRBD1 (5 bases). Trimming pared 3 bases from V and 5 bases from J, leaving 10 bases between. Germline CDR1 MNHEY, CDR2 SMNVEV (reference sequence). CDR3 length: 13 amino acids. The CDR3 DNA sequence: TGTGCCAGCAGTTTGTCCAGGGTTTATGGCTACACCTTC. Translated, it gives CASSLSRVYGYTF.

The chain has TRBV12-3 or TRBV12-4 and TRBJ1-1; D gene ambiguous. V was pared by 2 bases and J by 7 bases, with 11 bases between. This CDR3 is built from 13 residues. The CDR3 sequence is CASSLQEYIEAFF. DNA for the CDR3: TGTGCCAGCAGTTTACAGGAATACATTGAAGCTTTCTTT.

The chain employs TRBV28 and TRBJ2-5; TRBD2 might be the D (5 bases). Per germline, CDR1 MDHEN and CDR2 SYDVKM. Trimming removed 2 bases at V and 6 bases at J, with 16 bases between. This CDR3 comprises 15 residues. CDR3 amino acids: CASSLHAGPKKTQYF. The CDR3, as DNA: TGTGCCAGCAGTTTACACGCGGGCCCTAAGAAGACCCAGTACTTC.

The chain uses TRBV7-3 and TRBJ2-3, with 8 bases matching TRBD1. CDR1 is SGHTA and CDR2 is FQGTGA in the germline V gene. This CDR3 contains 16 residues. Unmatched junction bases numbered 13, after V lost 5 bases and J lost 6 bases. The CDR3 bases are TGTGCCAGCAGCGCCACCGGGACAGGTGGTGGGGATACGCAGTATTTT. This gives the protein CASSATGTGGGDTQYF.

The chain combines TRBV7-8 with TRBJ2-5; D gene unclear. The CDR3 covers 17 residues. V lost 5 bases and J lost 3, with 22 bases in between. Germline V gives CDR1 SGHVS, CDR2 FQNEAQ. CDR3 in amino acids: CASSRSRPNRAEETQYF. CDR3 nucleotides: TGTGCCAGCAGCCGAAGCCGACCCAACAGAGCTGAAGAGACCCAGTACTTC.

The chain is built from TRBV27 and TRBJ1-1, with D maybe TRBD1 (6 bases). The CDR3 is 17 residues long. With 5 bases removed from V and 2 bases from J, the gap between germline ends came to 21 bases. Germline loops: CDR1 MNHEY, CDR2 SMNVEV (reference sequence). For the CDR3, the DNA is TGTGCCAGCAGTCTTCGCGACAACAGGGTGGGCAACACTGAAGCTTTCTTT. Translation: CASSLRDNRVGNTEAFF.

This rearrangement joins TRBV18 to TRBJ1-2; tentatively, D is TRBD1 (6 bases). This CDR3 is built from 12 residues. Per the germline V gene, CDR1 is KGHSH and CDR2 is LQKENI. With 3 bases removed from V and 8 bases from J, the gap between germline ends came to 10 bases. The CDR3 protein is CASSPAGEGYTF. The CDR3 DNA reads TGTGCCAGCTCACCCGCAGGGGAGGGCTACACCTTC. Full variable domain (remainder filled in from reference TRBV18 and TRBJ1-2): NAGVMQNPRHLVRRRGQEARLRCSPMKGHSHVYWYRQLPEEGLKFMVYLQKENIIDESGMPKERFSAEFPKEGPSILRIQQVVRGDSAAYFCASSPAGEGYTFGSGTRLTVV.

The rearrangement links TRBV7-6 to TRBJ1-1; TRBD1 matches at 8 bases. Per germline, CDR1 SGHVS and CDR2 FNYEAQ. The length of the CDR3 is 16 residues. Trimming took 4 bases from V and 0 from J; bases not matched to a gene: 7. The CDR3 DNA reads TGTGCCAGCAGCTACGGACAGGGAGGGATGAACACTGAAGCTTTCTTT. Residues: CASSYGQGGMNTEAFF.

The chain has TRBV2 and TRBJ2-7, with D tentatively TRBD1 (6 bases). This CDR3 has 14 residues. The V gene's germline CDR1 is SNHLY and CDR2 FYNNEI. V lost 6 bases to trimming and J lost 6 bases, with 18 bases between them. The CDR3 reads CASSSTGKEGEQYF. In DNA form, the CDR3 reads TGTGCCAGCAGCTCAACAGGGAAGGAAGGCGAGCAGTACTTC.

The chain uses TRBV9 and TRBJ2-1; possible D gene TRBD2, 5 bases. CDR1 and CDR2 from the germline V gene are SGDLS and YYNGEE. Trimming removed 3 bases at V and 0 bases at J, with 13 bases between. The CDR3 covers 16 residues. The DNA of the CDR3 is TGTGCCAGCAGCGGGGAGCAAGGGAGCTCCTACAATGAGCAGTTCTTC. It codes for CASSGEQGSSYNEQFF.

The CDR3, as DNA: TGCGCCAGCAGCTTGGAGGGGGGGACACTAACTGAAGCTTTCTTT. Residues: CASSLEGGTLTEAFF. The rearrangement links TRBV5-1 to TRBJ1-1; perhaps TRBD1 as D (6 bases). Germline CDR1 reads SGHRS; CDR2 reads YFSETQ. The CDR3 length is 15 residues. V was pared by 0 bases and J by 5 bases, with 14 bases between.

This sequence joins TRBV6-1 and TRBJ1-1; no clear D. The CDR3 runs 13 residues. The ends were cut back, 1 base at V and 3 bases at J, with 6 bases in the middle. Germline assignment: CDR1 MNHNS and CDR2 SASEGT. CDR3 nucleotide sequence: TGTGCCAGCAGTGAAGGACGGGACACTGAAGCTTTCTTT. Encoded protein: CASSEGRDTEAFF.